This entry is about one T cell receptor beta chain. Antigen specificity is unknown. The sample comes from a study of identical twins. Points from the study as a whole: Out-of-frame alpha sequences common to twins were enriched for low generation probability. High-abundance cord blood beta clonotypes had fewer insertions; memory repertoires showed none. Zero-insertion analyses might be partly confounded by invariant T cells like MAIT and iNKT.

MiXCR was run by TCRdb on the 5' RACE reads, yielding one entry per CDR3 protein. Of 200,000 to 250,000 distinct CDR3 sequences listed, roughly 13% are singletons. Trimming cost V 4 bases and J 8 bases; bases outside gene matches: 0. The CDR3 runs 12 residues. Germline lookup yields CDR1 LGHNT and CDR2 FRNRAP. Another study also made use of these data, one on yellow fever vaccine responses in identical twins. That report adds: Vaccine-induced T cell responses in twins were reportedly observed to appear partly convergent, partly personalized.

The receptor was derived from a woman aged 18-29 years in good health. The sequenced material came from memory (CD45RO+) T cells sorted from blood. The V gene is TRBV12-5, the J gene TRBJ2-2; TRBD1 matches 8 bases. CDR3 DNA: TGTGCTAGTGGTTGGACAGGGGGGGAGCTGTTTTTT. Residues: CASGWTGGELFF.